The present TCR beta chain was sequenced within a study of breast tumors, draining lymph nodes, adjacent tissues. Via MiXCR, TCRdb re-called the multiplex PCR reads, giving one row per CDR3 protein. The table lists approximately 130,000 distinct CDR3 sequences, approximately 20% of them singletons. Samples came from axillary lymph nodes draining the breast cancer. V shed 6 bases, J shed 2 bases, and the junction held 13 bases outside the gene matches. CDR1 is DFQATT, CDR2 SNEGSKA, per germline (reference sequence). The CDR3 consists of 16 residues. This clonotype has a count of ten or more. This clonotype originated in a female donor with breast cancer. Some clones in this sample may be carry-over from other donors' samples. Sequencing input: axillary lymph node tissue. This sequence joins TRBV20-1 and TRBJ2-7; 10 nucleotides match TRBD2. CDR3 nucleotide sequence: TGCAGTGCCATTCCCCCTAGCGGGAGTATGGCCTACGAGCAGTACTTC. Protein sequence: CSAIPPSGSMAYEQYF.